This T cell receptor (beta chain) appears in the sequencing data of a study of regulatory T cells in long-lasting Graves disease. In the study overall: Persistence in Graves' disease required over 5 years of antithyroid drugs plus positive TSH receptor antibodies. Study-level points and caveats: With a small sample size, accuracy may have been reduced.

The table lists this clonotype with many counts. Antigen specificity is unknown. Time point reported: persistent/refractory GD, antithyroid drugs over 5 years with positive TRAb. With RNA extracted from PBMCs as input, the TCR library was made. V gave up 3 bases and J gave up 1 base, with 15 bases separating them. Germline V lookup: CDR1 ENHRY, CDR2 SYGVKD. The CDR3 totals 16 residues. HTBI primers from iRepertoire and Arm-PCR of CDR3 regions yielded the TCR beta libraries. Authors' analysis steps: Throughout the samples, researchers identified roughly 57 TRBV and approximately 15 TRBJ segments. TCRdb redid the calling of the multiplex PCR reads with MiXCR, one entry per CDR3 protein. TCRdb, rather than the study authors, made the V and J calls. The repertoire includes 350,000 to 500,000 distinct CDR3 sequences, around 20% of them detected once, and around 15% sits in the top ten.

The V gene is TRBV10-3, the J gene TRBJ1-1, with D unresolved. The sample was peripheral blood mononuclear cells (PBMCs), taken when the disease was refractory, from a patient treated with antithyroid drugs. The source is a female donor with Graves disease. DNA for the CDR3: TGTGCCATCAGTGACGATCTCGGGAGTTCGAACACTGAAGCTTTCTTT. Translation: CAISDDLGSSNTEAFF.